A single TCR beta chain is shown here with its context. This sample was taken from a study of Tregs in tolerant kidney transplant recipients. Profiled with immunoSEQ multiplex PCR; TCRdb holds only in-frame clones, not every one. This sample has tens of thousands of clones; 80% to 95% occur once, and the top ten carry more than 1.5%. From germline, CDR1 is SGHVS and CDR2 FNYEAQ. V dropped 3 bases and J dropped 7 bases, with 10 bases sitting between them. This CDR3 region has 13 residues. Related graft donors supplied nonmyeloablative bone marrow transplants, and mixed chimerism was transient. The sample in question was CD4+ T cells from blood (PBMCs), obtained 12 months after the transplant. The chain combines TRBV7-6 with TRBJ2-1; D is uncertain. This TCR derives from a human patient who received a combined kidney and bone marrow transplant. Some T cells could come from the graft donor. Here the CDR3 reads CASSFQVPNEQFF. In DNA, the CDR3 is TGTGCCAGCAGCTTTCAGGTCCCTAATGAGCAGTTCTTC. Based on the CDR3 plus reference TRBV7-6 and TRBJ2-1, the full variable domain is GAGVSQSPRYKVTKRGQDVALRCDPISGHVSLYWYRQALGQGPEFLTYFNYEAQQDKSGLPNDRFSAERPEGSISTLTIQRTEQRDSAMYRCASSFQVPNEQFFGPGTRLTVL.